This TCR beta chain was identified during a study of beta chain features in type 1 diabetes. Study-level information: Comparable age, gender and cell yields were observed in patients relative to healthy donors.

Reverse transcription of all isolated RNA meant that expressed TCRB transcripts were sequenced. Approximately 3.9 million reads per sample were averaged for naive, central memory and regulatory samples. Sequenced by immunoSEQ multiplex PCR; TCRdb stores in-frame clones only, minus some. The sample includes a few hundred thousand clones, 14% of them seen just once. Comment on this clone: Its specificity is not known.

General study findings and limits: Whether HLA type influences TCRB rearrangement remained unresolved here. Moderately but significantly shorter TCRB CDR3s were found in Type 1 diabetes patients in all four CD4+ subsets.

The CDR3 extends over 11 amino acids. CDR1 is MNHNS, CDR2 SASEGT, per germline. Deletions cut 11 bases from V and 4 bases from J, with 12 bases between. This clonotype was obtained from a man in his thirties or forties with type 1 diabetes. The rearrangement uses TRBV6-1 and TRBJ2-7; a possible D gene is TRBD1 (5 bases). Sample: naive CD4+ T cells from blood. This CDR3 reads CASTGAYEQYF. The CDR3 DNA follows: TGTGCCTCAACAGGAGCTTACGAGCAGTACTTC.